A selection of T cell receptor beta chains follows, all from one sample in a study of Graves' ophthalmopathy and Graves' hyperthyroidism. TCRdb itself ran the multiplex PCR reads through MiXCR, one entry per CDR3 protein. The table lists some 48,000 distinct CDR3 sequences, over 45% of them singletons. Sequencing used peripheral blood. Every receptor here comes from an adult man with Graves' ophthalmopathy. Each CDR3 is given with its conserved first and last residue.

V	CDR3
TRBV30	CAWRLGPNYGYTF
TRBV10-3	CAISEPGQTNTEAFF
TRBV24-1	CATSAWDSEAFF
TRBV20-1	CSARRLAGDVNTGELFF
TRBV29-1	CSVATGPADYGYTF
TRBV11-2	CASSSRDTYEQYF
TRBV5-6	CASSPDTDTQYF
TRBV11-2	CASSLVQGGDTEAFF
TRBV20-1	CSAGPQGYEQYF
TRBV7-2	CASSESSTGIANYGYTF
TRBV7-3	CASSLRAGGYNEQFF
TRBV10-2	CASRTDRTTNEKLFF
TRBV2	CASTGTVSYEQYF
TRBV20-1	CSARVGTGGTYEQYF
TRBV24-1	CATGDPRGGADTQYF
TRBV7-2	CASSLRLADDQPQHF
TRBV19	CASRGQATEAFF
TRBV12-3/TRBV12-4	CASGSGLPTDTQYF
TRBV24-1	CVTSDQPQHF
TRBV9	CASSPTGMANEKLFF
TRBV2	CASKQDSYEQYF
TRBV10-3	CAISGVRLCSGANVLTF
TRBV29-1	CSVEEGSGQPQHF
TRBV5-1	CASSHGGGTYEQYF
TRBV7-9	CASSLARVLAGGFSYNSPLHF
TRBV30	CAWEGVNYGYTF
TRBV19	CASSINGWSYNEQFF
TRBV7-9	CASSPPGNQPQHF
TRBV7-3	CASRPTGSTEAFF
TRBV29-1	CSAGYVSGRGDNEQFF
TRBV7-9	CASSLRETGELFF
TRBV7-9	CASSFGSAGAYEQYF
TRBV20-1	CSATQLGAEAFF
TRBV14	CASSPDGRVFNTQYF
TRBV29-1	CSVETGSNEQFF
TRBV9	CASSAGTPQATQYF
TRBV29-1	CSVDQGDTDYGYTF
TRBV9	CASSLVPTDTQYF
TRBV29-1	CSVREMSETQYF
TRBV28	CASSFASEQYF
TRBV7-9	CASSSTNRVPSGETQYF